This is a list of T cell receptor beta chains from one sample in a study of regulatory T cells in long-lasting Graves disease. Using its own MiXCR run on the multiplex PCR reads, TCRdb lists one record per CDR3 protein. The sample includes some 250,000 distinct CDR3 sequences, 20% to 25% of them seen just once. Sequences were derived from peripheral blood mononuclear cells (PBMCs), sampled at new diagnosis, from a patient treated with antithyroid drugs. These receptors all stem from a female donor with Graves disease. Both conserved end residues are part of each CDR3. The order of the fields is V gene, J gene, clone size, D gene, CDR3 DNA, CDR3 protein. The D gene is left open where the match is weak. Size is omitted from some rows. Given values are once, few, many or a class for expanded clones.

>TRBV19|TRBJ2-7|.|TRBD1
TGTGCCAGTAGTATGGGGACAGGTTACTCCTACGAGCAGCACTTC
CASSMGTGYSYEQHF
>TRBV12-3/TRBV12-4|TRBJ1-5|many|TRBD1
TGTGCCAGCAGTCCCGGCCGGGGACAGATAAGAATTTTT
CASSPGRGQIRIF
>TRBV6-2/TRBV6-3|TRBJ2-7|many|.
TGTGCCAGCAGTTACGTTGGGGGAACCTACGAGCAGTACTTC
CASSYVGGTYEQYF
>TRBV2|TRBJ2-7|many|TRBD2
TGTGCCAGCAGGGGACTAGCGGGGCCCTACGAGCAGTACTTC
CASRGLAGPYEQYF
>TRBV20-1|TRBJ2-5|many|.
TGCAGTGCCAGACAAGGGCAAGAGACCCAGTACTTC
CSARQGQETQYF
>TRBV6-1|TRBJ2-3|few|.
TGTGCCAGCAGTGACAGGGCAAAATCTAGCACAGATACGCAGTATTTT
CASSDRAKSSTDTQYF
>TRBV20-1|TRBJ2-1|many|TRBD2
TGCAGTGCTAAGCGGGGACTAGCGGGTTACAATGAGCAGTTCTTC
CSAKRGLAGYNEQFF
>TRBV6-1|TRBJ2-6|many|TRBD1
TGTGCCAGCAGGGGGGACAGGTACTCGCCTGGGGCCAACGTCCTGACTTTC
CASRGDRYSPGANVLTF
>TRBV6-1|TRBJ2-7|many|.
TGTGCCAGCAGAAAACAGGGGAGGGACGAGCAGTACTTC
CASRKQGRDEQYF
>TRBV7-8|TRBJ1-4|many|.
TGTGCCAGCAGCTTAGCAGGGGGACGGTCTGCAACTAATGAAAAACTGTTTTTT
CASSLAGGRSATNEKLFF
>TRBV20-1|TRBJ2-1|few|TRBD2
TGCAGTGCTAGAGACGGGACTAGCGGGAAGAGGAAGCAGTTCTTC
CSARDGTSGKRKQFF
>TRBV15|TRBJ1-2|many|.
TGTGCCACCAGCAGAAGACTGACCGCCTATGGCTACACCTTC
CATSRRLTAYGYTF
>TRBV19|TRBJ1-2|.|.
TGTGCCAGTAGTCCCGGGACTGACCCTAACTATGGCTACACCTTC
CASSPGTDPNYGYTF
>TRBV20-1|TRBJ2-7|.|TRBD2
TGCAGTGCCCCCCGCTCTAGCGGGGTTAGCTACGAGCAGTACTTC
CSAPRSSGVSYEQYF
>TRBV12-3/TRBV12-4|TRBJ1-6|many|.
TGTGCCAGCAGCACCAGTACGACTCATTCACCCCTCCACTTT
CASSTSTTHSPLHF
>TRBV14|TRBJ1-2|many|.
TGTGCCAGCAGCCCTACAGGGCAGGGCGGTGGCTACACCTTC
CASSPTGQGGGYTF
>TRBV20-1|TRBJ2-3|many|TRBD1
TGCAGTGCTAGACGGGACAGAAGAGATACGCAGTATTTT
CSARRDRRDTQYF
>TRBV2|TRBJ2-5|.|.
TGTGCCAGCAGGGTACAGGACGAGGGGACCCAGTACTTC
CASRVQDEGTQYF
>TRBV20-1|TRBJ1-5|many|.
TGCAGTGCTACACAGGAGCAAGGACAGCCCCAGCATTTT
CSATQEQGQPQHF
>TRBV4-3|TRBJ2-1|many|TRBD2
TGCGCCAGCAGCCAGACTAGCGGGGGCGGTGAGCAGTTCTTC
CASSQTSGGGEQFF
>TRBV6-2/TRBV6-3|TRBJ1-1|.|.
TGTGCCAGCACCGATCAGAAGAGGCAGGCATTAGGCTCGTGGAACACTGAAGCTTTCTTT
CASTDQKRQALGSWNTEAFF
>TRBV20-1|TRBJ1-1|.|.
TGCAGTGCTAGGGACCTGACAGGGAACACTGAAGCTTTCTTT
CSARDLTGNTEAFF
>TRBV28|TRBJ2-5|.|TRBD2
TGTGCCAGCAGTTTACGTAGCGGGGCCTTAAAGACCCAGTACTTC
CASSLRSGALKTQYF
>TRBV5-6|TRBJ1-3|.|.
TGTGCCAGCAGCTCCGCCGGCCGCCGGGGATCTGGAAACACCATATATTTT
CASSSAGRRGSGNTIYF
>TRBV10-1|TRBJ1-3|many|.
TGCGCCAGCAGCAAGGACTCGGGCGGTGGAAACACCATATATTTT
CASSKDSGGGNTIYF
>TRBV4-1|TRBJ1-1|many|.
TGCGCCAGCAGCAAAGAGGTCGGGGCGGCGGGTAGGAACACTGAAGCTTTCTTT
CASSKEVGAAGRNTEAFF
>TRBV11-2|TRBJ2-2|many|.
TGTGCCAGCAGCTCACAACTAGCCACCGGGGAGCTGTTTTTT
CASSSQLATGELFF